The 12 T cell receptor beta chains presented below share a single source sample, sequenced in a study of metastatic and nonmetastatic thyroid tumors. TCRdb re-processed the PCR reads through MiXCR. The sample shows approximately 16,000 clones, 20% to 25% of them seen only once. None of the patients had undergone any treatment ahead of thyroid surgery. The sequencing sample was made of tumor tissue. These receptors originate from a male donor with papillary thyroid cancer or a benign thyroid nodule (not recorded which). Some clones in this sample may be carry-over from other donors' samples.

This clone has just a few counts. This chain uses TRBV6-1 with TRBJ2-7, with no clear D. This CDR3 contains 15 residues. CDR1 and CDR2 from the germline V gene are MNHNS and SASEGT. V was trimmed by 10 bases and J by 5 bases, leaving 24 bases between them. In DNA form, the CDR3 reads TGTGCCACTAAACGATCGGGCGATCTGCTCCACGAGCAGTACTTC. Translated: CATKRSGDLLHEQYF.

This clone was seen ten or more times. The V gene is TRBV7-2, the J gene TRBJ1-1; no clear D. The CDR3 has 13 amino acids. Looked up from germline, CDR1 is SGHTA and CDR2 is FQGNSA. V was shortened by 2 bases and J by 7 bases, with 11 bases between the two germline ends. CDR3 nucleotides: TGTGCCAGCAGCTTAAGTTCCGTCGGTGAAGCTTTCTTT. Protein: CASSLSSVGEAFF.

This clone was detected many times. This chain links TRBV27 with TRBJ2-7; 10 positions match TRBD2. This CDR3 has 15 residues. The V segment lost 1 base and the J segment 2 bases; nucleotides outside the gene matches: 2. Germline loops: CDR1 MNHEY, CDR2 SMNVEV (reference sequence). CDR3 sequence reads: CASSLYSGRTYEQYF. CDR3 nucleotides: TGTGCCAGCAGTTTATATAGCGGGAGGACCTACGAGCAGTACTTC.

This clone has a count of ten or more. This chain uses TRBV3-1 with TRBJ2-7; 8 bases agree with TRBD2. This CDR3 region has 14 residues. The J segment lost 3 bases and the V segment lost 1 base, leaving 2 bases of the junction unmatched. Germline values: CDR1 LGHDT, CDR2 YNNKEL (reference sequence). CDR3 amino acids: CASSQVAGNYEQYF. The DNA of the CDR3 is TGTGCCAGCAGCCAAGTAGCGGGAAACTACGAGCAGTACTTC.

In its sample, this clone is medium-sized. The chain recombines TRBV20-1 with TRBJ2-1; D uncertain. V shed 5 bases and J shed 7 bases, with 12 bases lying between them. CDR3 length: 12 amino acids. Germline lookup yields CDR1 DFQATT and CDR2 SNEGSKA (reference sequence). The CDR3 DNA follows: TGCAGTGCTCACCAGTTCATGAATGAGCAGTTCTTC. The encoded protein is CSAHQFMNEQFF.

This chain uses TRBV4-2 with TRBJ2-7; 8 bases are a match to TRBD2. This CDR3 has 14 residues. V was clipped by 1 base and J by 2 bases; unmatched bases: 1. Germline-derived CDR1 and CDR2 are LGHNA and YNFKEQ. The DNA of the CDR3 is TGTGCCAGCAGCCAAGCGGGGGGGCCCTACGAGCAGTACTTC. Its protein product is CASSQAGGPYEQYF.

The genes are TRBV20-1 and TRBJ1-3; D may be TRBD1 (6 bases). Per the germline V gene, CDR1 is DFQATT and CDR2 is SNEGSKA (reference sequence). The CDR3 has 16 residues. Trimming took off 5 bases at V and 0 bases at J, with 17 bases between the two ends. The DNA for the CDR3 is TGCAGTGCTGAGGCGTACGACAGGCCCTCTGGAAACACCATATATTTT. It yields the protein CSAEAYDRPSGNTIYF.

The chain employs TRBV4-2 and TRBJ2-1; D may be TRBD2 (5 bases). Germline V gene lookup returns CDR1 LGHNA and CDR2 YNFKEQ. There are 16 residues in the CDR3. V lost 0 bases, J lost 7 bases, and 16 bases lay in between. The CDR3 nucleotides read TGTGCCAGCAGCCAAGATCAAAGCGGTTATGGTAATGAGCAGTTCTTC. As protein: CASSQDQSGYGNEQFF.

This clone has at least ten counts. The chain links TRBV18 to TRBJ2-7; 13 nucleotides match TRBD2. CDR1 and CDR2 (germline): KGHSH, LQKENI. The CDR3 loop spans 20 amino acids. J gave up 2 bases and V 4 bases, and 17 bases lay outside the gene matches. The CDR3 sequence: CASSLKGGSGLAGPTYEQYF. As DNA, the CDR3 is TGTGCCAGCTCACTCAAAGGGGGGTCGGGACTAGCGGGACCTACCTACGAGCAGTACTTC.

Ten or more counts support this clone. The rearrangement links TRBV5-1 to TRBJ2-5; 9 nucleotides line up with TRBD2. The CDR3 spans 15 residues. Per the germline V gene, CDR1 is SGHRS and CDR2 is YFSETQ. The trim removed 6 bases at V and 4 bases at J, leaving 10 bases unmatched. The DNA for the CDR3 is TGCGCCAGCATCCGGTTAGCGGGAGATGGAGAGACCCAGTACTTC. This codes for CASIRLAGDGETQYF.

This clone appeared many times. CDR3 nucleotides: TGTGCCAGCAGTTTAATTGTCAATAACTATGGCTACACCTTC. It specifies CASSLIVNNYGYTF. The chain uses TRBV28 and TRBJ1-2; D unresolved. Trimming took 2 bases from V and 1 from J, leaving 8 bases between them. This CDR3 spans 14 amino acids. CDR1 and CDR2 (germline): MDHEN, SYDVKM.

This chain links TRBV27 with TRBJ2-3; a possible D gene is TRBD1 (6 bases). CDR3 length: 14 residues. The germline CDR1 and CDR2 sequences are MNHEY and SMNVEV (reference sequence). Between the trimmed V and J ends, which lost 7 bases and 2 bases, there was a span of 13 bases. CDR3 sequence reads: CASIYGDNTDTQYF. The CDR3 bases are TGTGCCAGCATTTACGGGGACAACACAGATACGCAGTATTTT.